The rows below give T cell receptor beta chains drawn from one sample of a study of blood T cells in healthy people across ages. TCRdb passed the 5' RACE reads through MiXCR, listing each CDR3 protein once. The table shows more than 750,000 distinct CDR3 sequences, with 29% occurring only once. The same sample was also studied in work on T cells of mothers and their children.

Sequenced input: blood. All receptors come from a woman aged 40 to 50 in good health. Each CDR3 is given with its conserved first and last residue. The D gene is left open where the match is weak. The listing skips clone size in some rows; elsewhere it reads once, few, many or a size class.

CDR3aa: CASSGVPGPGRGYTF; CDR3nt: TGCGCCAGCAGCGGCGTACCGGGACCGGGGAGAGGCTACACCTTC; j_gene: TRBJ1-2; abundance: few; d_gene: -; v_gene: TRBV5-1
CDR3aa: CASSDRVGTDTQYF; CDR3nt: TGTGCCAGCAGTGACAGGGTTGGGACAGATACGCAGTATTTT; j_gene: TRBJ2-3; abundance: -; d_gene: -; v_gene: TRBV2
CDR3aa: CASSFRPQGAGEQYF; CDR3nt: TGTGCCAGCAGCTTCAGGCCCCAGGGGGCTGGCGAGCAGTACTTC; j_gene: TRBJ2-7; abundance: -; d_gene: TRBD1; v_gene: TRBV7-2
CDR3aa: CASSQYQGAHGYTF; CDR3nt: TGTGCCAGCAGCCAGTACCAGGGGGCCCATGGCTACACCTTC; j_gene: TRBJ1-2; abundance: many; d_gene: TRBD1; v_gene: TRBV27
CDR3aa: CASSQDRGETKYF; CDR3nt: TGCGCTAGCAGCCAAGATAGGGGAGAGACCAAGTACTTC; j_gene: TRBJ2-7; abundance: -; d_gene: -; v_gene: TRBV4-3
CDR3aa: CAISPGQGLRTYEQYF; CDR3nt: TGTGCCATCAGCCCGGGACAGGGGCTCCGTACTTACGAGCAGTACTTC; j_gene: TRBJ2-7; abundance: few; d_gene: TRBD1; v_gene: TRBV10-3
CDR3aa: CASSFLRDTATNEKLFF; CDR3nt: TGTGCCAGCAGTTTCCTTAGGGACACCGCAACTAATGAAAAACTGTTTTTT; j_gene: TRBJ1-4; abundance: -; d_gene: -; v_gene: TRBV28
CDR3aa: CASSLGRLAGDNEQYF; CDR3nt: TGTGCCAGCAGCTTAGGCAGGCTAGCGGGGGACAACGAGCAGTACTTC; j_gene: TRBJ2-7; abundance: -; d_gene: TRBD2; v_gene: TRBV13
CDR3aa: CASREDEGPYYGYTF; CDR3nt: TGTGCCAGCAGAGAAGACGAGGGCCCCTACTATGGCTACACCTTC; j_gene: TRBJ1-2; abundance: once; d_gene: -; v_gene: TRBV2
CDR3aa: CASSLASANTGELFF; CDR3nt: TGCGCCAGCAGCTTGGCTAGCGCGAACACCGGGGAGCTGTTTTTT; j_gene: TRBJ2-2; abundance: -; d_gene: -; v_gene: TRBV5-1
CDR3aa: CASSSGQGATDTQYF; CDR3nt: TGTGCTAGCAGCTCTGGACAGGGGGCCACAGATACGCAGTATTTT; j_gene: TRBJ2-3; abundance: many; d_gene: TRBD1; v_gene: TRBV7-7
CDR3aa: CASSQELGQGWQTQYF; CDR3nt: TGCGCCAGCAGCCAAGAATTGGGACAGGGGTGGCAGACCCAGTACTTC; j_gene: TRBJ2-5; abundance: -; d_gene: TRBD1; v_gene: TRBV4-3
CDR3aa: CARRSLAGGQTQYF; CDR3nt: TGTGCCAGAAGGTCACTAGCGGGGGGTCAAACGCAGTATTTT; j_gene: TRBJ2-3; abundance: -; d_gene: TRBD2; v_gene: TRBV5-3
CDR3aa: CASSTDNRRNQPQHF; CDR3nt: TGTGCCAGCAGTACCGATAACAGAAGGAATCAGCCCCAGCATTTT; j_gene: TRBJ1-5; abundance: -; d_gene: -; v_gene: TRBV12-3/TRBV12-4
CDR3aa: CASSPSGTEEGYTF; CDR3nt: TGTGCCAGCAGCCCTTCCGGGACAGAGGAGGGCTACACCTTC; j_gene: TRBJ1-2; abundance: -; d_gene: TRBD1; v_gene: TRBV7-2
CDR3aa: CASSLRSLRPGGYTF; CDR3nt: TGTGCCAGCAGCTTAAGGTCCTTGCGGCCGGGGGGCTACACCTTC; j_gene: TRBJ1-2; abundance: few; d_gene: -; v_gene: TRBV12-3/TRBV12-4
CDR3aa: CSVEGGAGPYNEQFF; CDR3nt: TGCAGCGTTGAGGGGGGGGCGGGGCCCTATAATGAGCAGTTCTTC; j_gene: TRBJ2-1; abundance: few; d_gene: -; v_gene: TRBV29-1
CDR3aa: CASSLGVAAEAFF; CDR3nt: TGTGCCAGCAGTTTAGGGGTAGCGGCTGAAGCTTTCTTT; j_gene: TRBJ1-1; abundance: -; d_gene: -; v_gene: TRBV12-3/TRBV12-4
CDR3aa: CASTERGLSYEQYF; CDR3nt: TGTGCCAGCACTGAGCGGGGGCTCTCCTACGAGCAGTACTTC; j_gene: TRBJ2-7; abundance: -; d_gene: TRBD2; v_gene: TRBV2
CDR3aa: CASSLSGDQPQHF; CDR3nt: TGCGCCAGCAGCCTGTCAGGGGATCAGCCCCAGCATTTT; j_gene: TRBJ1-5; abundance: few; d_gene: -; v_gene: TRBV5-1
CDR3aa: CATSSPRDGSSYEQYF; CDR3nt: TGTGCCACCAGCTCTCCCCGGGACGGAAGCTCCTACGAGCAGTACTTC; j_gene: TRBJ2-7; abundance: -; d_gene: -; v_gene: TRBV15
CDR3aa: CASSSLGTGGYEQYF; CDR3nt: TGTGCCAGCAGTTCCCTCGGGACAGGGGGCTACGAGCAGTACTTC; j_gene: TRBJ2-7; abundance: many; d_gene: TRBD1; v_gene: TRBV5-1
CDR3aa: CASVEEGGYDEQFF; CDR3nt: TGTGCTAGTGTGGAGGAGGGTGGGTACGATGAGCAGTTCTTC; j_gene: TRBJ2-1; abundance: -; d_gene: -; v_gene: TRBV12-5
CDR3aa: CASSLERASTYEQYF; CDR3nt: TGTGCCAGCAGCTTGGAAAGGGCCAGCACCTACGAGCAGTACTTC; j_gene: TRBJ2-7; abundance: -; d_gene: -; v_gene: TRBV5-4
CDR3aa: CSADPRDSYEQYF; CDR3nt: TGCAGTGCTGACCCAAGGGATTCCTACGAGCAGTACTTC; j_gene: TRBJ2-7; abundance: many; d_gene: -; v_gene: TRBV20-1
CDR3aa: CASKQEAGTLGWGANVLTF; CDR3nt: TGTGCCAGCAAGCAAGAGGCAGGGACCCTCGGATGGGGGGCCAACGTCCTGACTTTC; j_gene: TRBJ2-6; abundance: -; d_gene: -; v_gene: TRBV2
CDR3aa: CASSQDRAPTNEKLFF; CDR3nt: TGTGCCAGCAGTCAGGACAGGGCCCCAACTAATGAAAAACTGTTTTTT; j_gene: TRBJ1-4; abundance: few; d_gene: TRBD1; v_gene: TRBV28
CDR3aa: CSATPQGAGELFF; CDR3nt: TGCAGTGCTACCCCACAGGGTGCGGGGGAGCTGTTTTTT; j_gene: TRBJ2-2; abundance: -; d_gene: -; v_gene: TRBV20-1
CDR3aa: CATERASYEQYF; CDR3nt: TGTGCCACCGAGCGGGCCTCCTACGAGCAGTACTTC; j_gene: TRBJ2-7; abundance: many; d_gene: -; v_gene: TRBV7-9
CDR3aa: CASSPLPGLASTDTQYF; CDR3nt: TGTGCCAGCAGCCCATTGCCGGGACTAGCTAGCACAGATACGCAGTATTTT; j_gene: TRBJ2-3; abundance: few; d_gene: TRBD2; v_gene: TRBV9
CDR3aa: CASSRMGQTYEQYF; CDR3nt: TGTGCCAGCAGCCGAATGGGACAAACCTACGAGCAGTACTTC; j_gene: TRBJ2-7; abundance: -; d_gene: -; v_gene: TRBV7-2
CDR3aa: CASSGGPGYTGELFF; CDR3nt: TGTGCCAGCAGTGGTGGGCCAGGGTACACCGGGGAGCTGTTTTTT; j_gene: TRBJ2-2; abundance: -; d_gene: -; v_gene: TRBV6-4
CDR3aa: CASSLSPGGLSGANVLTF; CDR3nt: TGTGCCAGCAGTTTATCCCCGGGGGGGCTGTCTGGGGCCAACGTCCTGACTTTC; j_gene: TRBJ2-6; abundance: few; d_gene: TRBD2; v_gene: TRBV28
CDR3aa: CASRPGPSTDTQYF; CDR3nt: TGTGCCAGCAGGCCGGGACCTAGCACAGATACGCAGTATTTT; j_gene: TRBJ2-3; abundance: -; d_gene: -; v_gene: TRBV28
CDR3aa: CASSYRTSGNYEQYF; CDR3nt: TGTGCCAGCAGTTACCGGACTAGTGGAAACTACGAGCAGTACTTC; j_gene: TRBJ2-7; abundance: -; d_gene: TRBD2; v_gene: TRBV6-2/TRBV6-3
CDR3aa: CASSLGEKGEQFF; CDR3nt: TGTGCCAGCAGCTTAGGAGAAAAGGGTGAGCAGTTCTTC; j_gene: TRBJ2-1; abundance: few; d_gene: -; v_gene: TRBV11-3
CDR3aa: CSARGQLSGNTIYF; CDR3nt: TGCAGTGCTAGAGGACAACTCTCTGGAAACACCATATATTTT; j_gene: TRBJ1-3; abundance: -; d_gene: -; v_gene: TRBV20-1
CDR3aa: CASSPVRQGDLYF; CDR3nt: TGTGCCAGCAGCCCAGTGCGTCAGGGGGATTTGTACTTC; j_gene: TRBJ2-7; abundance: many; d_gene: TRBD1; v_gene: TRBV12-3/TRBV12-4
CDR3aa: CASSWLAGQETQYF; CDR3nt: TGCGCCAGCAGCTGGCTAGCGGGACAAGAGACCCAGTACTTC; j_gene: TRBJ2-5; abundance: many; d_gene: TRBD2; v_gene: TRBV5-1
CDR3aa: CASSFSGDYQETQYF; CDR3nt: TGTGCCAGCAGCTTTTCCGGGGATTACCAAGAGACCCAGTACTTC; j_gene: TRBJ2-5; abundance: large; d_gene: -; v_gene: TRBV7-9
CDR3aa: CASSLGGVTADTQYF; CDR3nt: TGCGCCAGCAGCTTGGGTGGGGTTACGGCAGATACGCAGTATTTT; j_gene: TRBJ2-3; abundance: few; d_gene: -; v_gene: TRBV5-1
CDR3aa: CASSLVGRSSGNTIYF; CDR3nt: TGTGCCAGCAGCCTGGTCGGTCGGTCCTCTGGAAACACCATATATTTT; j_gene: TRBJ1-3; abundance: -; d_gene: -; v_gene: TRBV6-5
CDR3aa: CATSRDASGLTSYNEQFF; CDR3nt: TGTGCCACCAGCAGAGATGCTAGCGGACTAACCTCCTACAATGAGCAGTTCTTC; j_gene: TRBJ2-1; abundance: -; d_gene: TRBD2; v_gene: TRBV15
CDR3aa: CASSLTRVGGYTF; CDR3nt: TGTGCCAGCAGTTTAACCAGGGTAGGAGGCTACACCTTC; j_gene: TRBJ1-2; abundance: few; d_gene: -; v_gene: TRBV12-3/TRBV12-4
CDR3aa: CASSLITDIIHGYTF; CDR3nt: TGTGCCAGCAGTTTAATAACAGACATAATACATGGCTACACCTTC; j_gene: TRBJ1-2; abundance: -; d_gene: -; v_gene: TRBV28
CDR3aa: CASSSSPGTGKAFF; CDR3nt: TGTGCCAGCAGCTCGTCTCCCGGGACAGGGAAAGCTTTCTTT; j_gene: TRBJ1-1; abundance: -; d_gene: TRBD1; v_gene: TRBV7-3
CDR3aa: CASSEHFPKGGSYNEQYF; CDR3nt: TGTGCCAGCAGCGAACACTTCCCCAAGGGGGGCTCCTACAATGAGCAGTACTTC; j_gene: TRBJ2-7; abundance: -; d_gene: -; v_gene: TRBV21-1
CDR3aa: CASSAYVYTEAFF; CDR3nt: TGTGCCAGCAGTGCCTATGTATACACTGAAGCTTTCTTT; j_gene: TRBJ1-1; abundance: -; d_gene: -; v_gene: TRBV27
CDR3aa: CASSYGRGGEKLFF; CDR3nt: TGTGCCAGCAGTTACGGCAGGGGAGGCGAAAAACTGTTTTTT; j_gene: TRBJ1-4; abundance: many; d_gene: -; v_gene: TRBV6-6
CDR3aa: CASSFLGGGDPTGYTF; CDR3nt: TGTGCCAGCAGTTTCCTCGGTGGGGGTGATCCTACGGGCTACACCTTC; j_gene: TRBJ1-2; abundance: -; d_gene: -; v_gene: TRBV6-6
CDR3aa: CASSERTSGVYNEQFF; CDR3nt: TGTGCCAGCAGCGAGAGGACTAGCGGGGTCTACAATGAGCAGTTCTTC; j_gene: TRBJ2-1; abundance: few; d_gene: TRBD2; v_gene: TRBV7-9
CDR3aa: CASSFQGGRPEAFF; CDR3nt: TGTGCCAGCAGTTTTCAAGGTGGCAGGCCTGAAGCTTTCTTT; j_gene: TRBJ1-1; abundance: -; d_gene: -; v_gene: TRBV28
CDR3aa: CASSPRGVGELFF; CDR3nt: TGCGCCAGCAGCCCGCGGGGCGTCGGGGAGCTGTTTTTT; j_gene: TRBJ2-2; abundance: once; d_gene: -; v_gene: TRBV5-1
CDR3aa: CASSAGTGGDNEQFF; CDR3nt: TGTGCCAGCAGCGCAGGGACAGGGGGTGACAATGAGCAGTTCTTC; j_gene: TRBJ2-1; abundance: -; d_gene: TRBD1; v_gene: TRBV9
CDR3aa: CAGSLTRTGSPQYF; CDR3nt: TGTGCCGGCAGCTTAACGAGAACAGGCTCCCCGCAGTATTTT; j_gene: TRBJ2-3; abundance: -; d_gene: -; v_gene: TRBV7-3